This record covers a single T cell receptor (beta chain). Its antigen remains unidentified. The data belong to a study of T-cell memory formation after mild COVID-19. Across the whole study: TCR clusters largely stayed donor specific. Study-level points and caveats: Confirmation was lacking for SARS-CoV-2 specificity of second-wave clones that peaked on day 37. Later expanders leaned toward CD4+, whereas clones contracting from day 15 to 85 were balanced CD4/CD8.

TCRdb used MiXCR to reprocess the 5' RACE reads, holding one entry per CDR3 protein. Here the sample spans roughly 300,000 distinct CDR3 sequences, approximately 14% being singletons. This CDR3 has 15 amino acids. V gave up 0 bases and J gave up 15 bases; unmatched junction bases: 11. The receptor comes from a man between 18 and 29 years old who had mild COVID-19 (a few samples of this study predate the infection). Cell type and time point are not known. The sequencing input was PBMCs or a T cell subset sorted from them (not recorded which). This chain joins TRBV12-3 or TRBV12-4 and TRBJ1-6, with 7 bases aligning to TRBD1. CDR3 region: CASSLARTGASNLHF. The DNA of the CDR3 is TGTGCCAGCAGTTTAGCGAGGACAGGAGCTTCAAACCTCCACTTT.